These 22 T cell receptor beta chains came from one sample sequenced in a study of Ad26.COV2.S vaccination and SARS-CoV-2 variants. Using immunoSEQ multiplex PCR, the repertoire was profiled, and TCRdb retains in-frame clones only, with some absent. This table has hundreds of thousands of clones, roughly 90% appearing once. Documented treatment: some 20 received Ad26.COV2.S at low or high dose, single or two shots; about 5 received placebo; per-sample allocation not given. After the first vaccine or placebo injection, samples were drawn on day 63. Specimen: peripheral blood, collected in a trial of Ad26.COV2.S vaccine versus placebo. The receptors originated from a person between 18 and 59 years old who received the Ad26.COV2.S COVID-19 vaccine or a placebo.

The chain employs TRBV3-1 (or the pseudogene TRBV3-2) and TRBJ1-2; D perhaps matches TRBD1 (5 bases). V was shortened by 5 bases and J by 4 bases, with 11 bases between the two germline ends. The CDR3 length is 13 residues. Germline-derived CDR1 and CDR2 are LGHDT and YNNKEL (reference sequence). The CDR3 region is CASSIQDPYGYTF. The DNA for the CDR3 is TGTGCCAGCAGCATACAGGATCCCTATGGCTACACCTTC.

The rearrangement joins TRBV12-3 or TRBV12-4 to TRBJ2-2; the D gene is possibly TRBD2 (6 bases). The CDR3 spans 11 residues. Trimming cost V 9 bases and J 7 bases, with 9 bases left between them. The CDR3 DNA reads TGTGCCAGTAGCGGCTACGGGGAGCTGTTTTTT. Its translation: CASSGYGELFF.

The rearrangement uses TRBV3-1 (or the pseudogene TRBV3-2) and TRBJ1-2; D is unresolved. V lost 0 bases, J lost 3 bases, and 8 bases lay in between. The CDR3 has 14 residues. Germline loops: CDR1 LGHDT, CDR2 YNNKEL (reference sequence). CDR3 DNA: TGTGCCAGCAGCCAAGATTCCGCTTACTATGGCTACACCTTC. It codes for CASSQDSAYYGYTF.

The CDR3 region is CATSKKGDRREKLFF. The CDR3 nucleotides are TGTGCCACCAGCAAGAAGGGGGACAGGAGGGAAAAACTGTTTTTT. The V gene is TRBV15, the J gene TRBJ1-4, with 8 bases aligning to TRBD1. The CDR3 is made up of 15 amino acids. Germline V gene sequence: CDR1 LNHNV, CDR2 YYDKDF (reference sequence). The V and J ends lost 4 bases and 8 bases, in that order; junction bases with no gene match: 9.

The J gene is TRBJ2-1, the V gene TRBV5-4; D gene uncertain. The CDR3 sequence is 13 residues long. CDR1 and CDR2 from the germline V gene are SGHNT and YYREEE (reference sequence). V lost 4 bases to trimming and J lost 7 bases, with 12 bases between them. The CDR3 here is CASSRVFGNEQFF. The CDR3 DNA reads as TGTGCCAGCAGCCGTGTATTTGGAAATGAGCAGTTCTTC.

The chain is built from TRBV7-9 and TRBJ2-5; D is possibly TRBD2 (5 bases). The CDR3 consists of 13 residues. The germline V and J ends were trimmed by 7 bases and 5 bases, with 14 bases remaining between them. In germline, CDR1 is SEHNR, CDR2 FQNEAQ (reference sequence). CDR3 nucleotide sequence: TGTGCCAGCAACGTCGGGGTATTGGAGACCCAGTACTTC. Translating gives CASNVGVLETQYF.

For the CDR3, the DNA is TGTGCCAGCTCACCAAGGGACATTAGCAATCAGCCCCAGCATTTT. Amino acids: CASSPRDISNQPQHF. This rearrangement joins TRBV18 to TRBJ1-5; TRBD1 might be the D (6 bases). The V and J ends lost 2 bases and 0 bases respectively, with 8 bases between them. The length of the CDR3 is 15 residues. Germline V gene sequence: CDR1 KGHSH, CDR2 LQKENI.

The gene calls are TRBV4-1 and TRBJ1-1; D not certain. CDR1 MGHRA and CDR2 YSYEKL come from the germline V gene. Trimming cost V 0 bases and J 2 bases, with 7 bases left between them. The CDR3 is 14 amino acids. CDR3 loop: CASSQDLQNTEAFF. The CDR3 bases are TGCGCCAGCAGCCAAGATCTGCAAAACACTGAAGCTTTCTTT.

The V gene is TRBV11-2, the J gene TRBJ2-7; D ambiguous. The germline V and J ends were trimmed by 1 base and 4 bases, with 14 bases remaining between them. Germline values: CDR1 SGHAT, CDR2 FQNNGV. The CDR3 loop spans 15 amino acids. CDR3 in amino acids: CASSLGYESEYEQYF. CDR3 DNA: TGTGCCAGCAGCTTAGGATATGAATCGGAGTACGAGCAGTACTTC.

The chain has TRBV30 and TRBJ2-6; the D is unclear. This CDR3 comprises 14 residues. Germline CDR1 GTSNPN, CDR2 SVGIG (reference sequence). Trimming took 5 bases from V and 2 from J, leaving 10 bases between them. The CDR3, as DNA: TGTGCCTGGGGGTCTGGGGCTGGGGCCAACGTCCTGACTTTC. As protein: CAWGSGAGANVLTF.

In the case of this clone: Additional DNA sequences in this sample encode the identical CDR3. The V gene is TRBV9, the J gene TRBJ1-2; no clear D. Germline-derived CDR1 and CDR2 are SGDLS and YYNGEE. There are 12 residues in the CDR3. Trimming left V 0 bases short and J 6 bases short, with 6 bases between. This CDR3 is CASSVAGNGYTF. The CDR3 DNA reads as TGTGCCAGCAGCGTAGCGGGGAATGGCTACACCTTC.

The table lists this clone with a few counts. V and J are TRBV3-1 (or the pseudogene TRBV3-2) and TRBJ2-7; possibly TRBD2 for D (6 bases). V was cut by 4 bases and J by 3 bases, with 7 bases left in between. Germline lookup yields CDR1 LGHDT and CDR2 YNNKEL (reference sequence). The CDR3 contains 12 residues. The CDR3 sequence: CASSLEGYEQYF. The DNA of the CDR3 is TGTGCCAGCAGCCTGGAGGGCTACGAGCAGTACTTC.

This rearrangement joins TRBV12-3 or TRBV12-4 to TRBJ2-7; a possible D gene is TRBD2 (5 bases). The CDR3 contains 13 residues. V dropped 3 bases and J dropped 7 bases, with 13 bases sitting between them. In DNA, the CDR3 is TGTGCCAGCAGTTTCCCCCTAGCTGGGGAGCAGTACTTC. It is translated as CASSFPLAGEQYF.

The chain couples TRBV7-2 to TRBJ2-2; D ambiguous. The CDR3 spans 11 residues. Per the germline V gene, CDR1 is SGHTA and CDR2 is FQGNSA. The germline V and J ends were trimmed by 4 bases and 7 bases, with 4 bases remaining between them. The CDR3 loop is CASSSSGELFF. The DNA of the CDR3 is TGTGCCAGCAGCTCGAGCGGGGAGCTGTTTTTT.

The CDR3 DNA sequence: TGTGCCAGCAGTGATGCGGGGGGCCCCCATAGGGATGAGCAGTTCTTC. This encodes CASSDAGGPHRDEQFF. The chain joins TRBV2 to TRBJ2-1, with TRBD2 identical over 8 bases. The trim removed 3 bases at V and 8 bases at J, leaving 12 bases unmatched. The CDR3 consists of 16 residues. Germline-derived CDR1 and CDR2 are SNHLY and FYNNEI.

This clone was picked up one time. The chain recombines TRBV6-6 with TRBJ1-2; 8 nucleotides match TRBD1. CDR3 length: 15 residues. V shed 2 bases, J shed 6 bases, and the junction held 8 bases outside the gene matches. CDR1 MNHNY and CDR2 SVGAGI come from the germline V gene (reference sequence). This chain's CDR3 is CASSYPPTTGDGYTF. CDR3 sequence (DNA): TGTGCCAGCAGTTACCCCCCAACGACAGGGGATGGCTACACCTTC.

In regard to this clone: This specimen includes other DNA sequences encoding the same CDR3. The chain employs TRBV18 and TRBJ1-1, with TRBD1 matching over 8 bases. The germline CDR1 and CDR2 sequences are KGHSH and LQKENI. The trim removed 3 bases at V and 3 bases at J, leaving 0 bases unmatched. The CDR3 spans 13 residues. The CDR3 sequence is CASSPGQDTEAFF. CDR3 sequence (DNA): TGTGCCAGCTCACCGGGACAGGACACTGAAGCTTTCTTT.

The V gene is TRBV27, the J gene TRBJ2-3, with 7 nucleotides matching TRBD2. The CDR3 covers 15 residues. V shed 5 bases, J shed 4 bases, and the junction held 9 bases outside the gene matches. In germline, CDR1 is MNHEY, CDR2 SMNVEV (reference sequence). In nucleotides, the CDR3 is TGTGCCAGCAGTACCCTGACTAGCCGGTCAGATACGCAGTATTTT. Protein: CASSTLTSRSDTQYF.

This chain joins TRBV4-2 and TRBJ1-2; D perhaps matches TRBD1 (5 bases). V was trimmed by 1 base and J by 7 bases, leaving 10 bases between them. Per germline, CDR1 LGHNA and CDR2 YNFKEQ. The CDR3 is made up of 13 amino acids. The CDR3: CASSQVGPSGYTF. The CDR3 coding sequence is TGTGCCAGCAGCCAAGTGGGGCCGAGTGGCTACACCTTC.

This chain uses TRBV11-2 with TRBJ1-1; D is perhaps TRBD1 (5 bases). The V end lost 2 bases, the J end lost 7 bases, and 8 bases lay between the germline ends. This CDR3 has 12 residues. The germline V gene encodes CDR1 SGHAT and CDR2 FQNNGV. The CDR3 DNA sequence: TGTGCCAGCAGCTTATCGGGGGTTGAAGCTTTCTTT. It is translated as CASSLSGVEAFF.

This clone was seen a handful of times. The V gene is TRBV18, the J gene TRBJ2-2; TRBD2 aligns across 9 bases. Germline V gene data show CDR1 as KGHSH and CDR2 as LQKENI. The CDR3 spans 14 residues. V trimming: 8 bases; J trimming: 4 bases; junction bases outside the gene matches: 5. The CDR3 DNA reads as TGTGCCAGCCGGACTAGCGAACGCACCGGGGAGCTGTTTTTT. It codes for CASRTSERTGELFF.

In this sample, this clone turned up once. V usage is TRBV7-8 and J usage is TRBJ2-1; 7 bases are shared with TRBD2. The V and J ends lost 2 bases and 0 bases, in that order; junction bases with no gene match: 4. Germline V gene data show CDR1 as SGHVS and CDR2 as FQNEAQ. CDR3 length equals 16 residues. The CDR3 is CASSLWRGSSYNEQFF. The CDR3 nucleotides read TGTGCCAGCAGCTTATGGCGGGGGAGCTCCTACAATGAGCAGTTCTTC. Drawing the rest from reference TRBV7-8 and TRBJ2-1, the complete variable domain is GAGVSQSPRYKVAKRGQDVALRCDPISGHVSLFWYQQALGQGPEFLTYFQNEAQLDKSGLPSDRFFAERPEGSVSTLKIQRTQQEDSAVYLCASSLWRGSSYNEQFFGPGTRLTVL.